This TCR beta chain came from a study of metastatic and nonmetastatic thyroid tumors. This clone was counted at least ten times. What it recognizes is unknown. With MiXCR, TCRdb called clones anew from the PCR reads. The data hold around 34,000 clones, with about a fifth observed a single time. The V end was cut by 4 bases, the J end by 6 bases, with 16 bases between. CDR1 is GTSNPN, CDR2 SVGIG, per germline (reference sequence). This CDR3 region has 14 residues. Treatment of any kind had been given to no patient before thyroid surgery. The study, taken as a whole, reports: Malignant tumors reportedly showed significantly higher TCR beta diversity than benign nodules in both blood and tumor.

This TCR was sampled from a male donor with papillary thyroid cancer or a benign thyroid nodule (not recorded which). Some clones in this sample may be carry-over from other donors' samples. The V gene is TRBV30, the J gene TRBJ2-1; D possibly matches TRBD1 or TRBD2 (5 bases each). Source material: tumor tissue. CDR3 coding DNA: TGTGCCTGGACGGGGCCGATTAGAACCAATGAGCAGTTCTTC. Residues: CAWTGPIRTNEQFF.